This TCR beta chain was identified during a study of cytomegalovirus exposure and HLA in healthy donors listed by TCRdb under 2017. Context from the whole study: An earlier analysis of some 600 of the donors reported around 280 Gb of sequence data and approximately 120 million unique TCR beta sequences obtained from about 179 million T cells. The genetic ancestry cluster associated with self-reported Caucasian donors included 81% of the 300 to 450 genotyped donors. Rather than using new phenotypic data, the later analysis identified candidate immune exposures from TCR beta sequences and from how often those sequences occurred across donors. All discovery cohort repertoires had been generated using a single sequencing platform. Along with the 666-subject first cohort, a separate validation cohort of some 130 different subjects was used. The study aimed to test whether cataloging public T cell receptors could reveal signatures of past pathogen exposure. The study used immunosequencing to profile the T cell repertoires of approximately 630 subjects and linked those repertoires to cytomegalovirus serostatus. The study combined high-throughput TCR immunosequencing, statistical association of individual TCRs with disease status, and machine learning to predict cytomegalovirus infection status. To decide whether each TCR beta V gene segment behaved as functional or pseudogenic, an earlier analysis of some 570 of the donors relied on high-throughput TCR beta sequencing. The number of typed donors differed by locus: 629-630 for A, B, C, DRB1 and DQB1; approximately 520 for DQA1; 600 to 610 for DPA1; and around 490 for DPB1. Because of strong linkage in the cohort, four to six DR-DQ haplotypes were treated as single units for association and clustering. A later analysis re-analyzed previously published TCR beta repertoires from roughly 600 donors and added high-resolution HLA genotyping to study TCR occurrence patterns. Roughly 320 gigabases of sequencing data and around 85 million unique TCR sequences made up an early release that covered nearly 650 HLA-typed donors. On average, approximately 250,000 unique TCR beta nucleotide sequences were sequenced per donor among 300 to 500 genotyped donors of the cohort, with 15% to 20% of those sequences being non-productive. In a later genetic analysis, genome-wide SNP genotypes for about 55% of the roughly 700 donors were used, and that subset was treated as a discovery cohort. Donor age, sex, ethnicity and CMV serostatus were collected together with the repertoire data. HLA typing covered class I and class II loci at four-digit resolution.

The cohort comprised around 700 healthy bone marrow donors. All cohort members were sampled while nominally healthy, although unrecorded immune exposures were likely present. The donor was CMV seronegative and belonged to the group of over 350 seronegative cohort members. A peripheral blood sample was provided by each donor, and peripheral blood mononuclear cells were used for TCR beta sequencing. Genomic DNA extraction from the blood cell samples was performed with the Qiagen DNeasy Blood Extraction Kit. Receptors were amplified or captured by the immunoSEQ multiplex PCR assay. A mixture of 60 forward primers for TCR Vbeta segments and 13 reverse primers for TCR Jbeta segments was used in the multiplex PCR. The CDR3 region of rearranged TCR beta genes was amplified from genomic DNA by a multiplex PCR assay. On the Illumina HiSeq System, the amplified TCR beta libraries were sequenced as 87-base-pair reads. Per the original workflow: Across the roughly 600 repertoires, a later analysis counted 60 million to 90 million unique TCR beta chains, around 11 million of which were shared by at least two donors. Raw reads were error-corrected and collapsed into unique sequences by a nearest-neighbor algorithm in which closely related sequences were merged to remove PCR and sequencing errors. To assign V, D and J gene segments, CDR3 sequences were aligned to IMGT reference sequences. For a sequence to be retained, a match of at least six nucleotides was required to both a V gene segment and a J gene segment. Rearrangements were classified as productive when the CDR3 lacked stop codons and remained in frame with V and J, and all other rearrangements were classified as non-productive. Following IMGT convention, CDR3 was defined as the stretch from the second conserved V-encoded cysteine to the conserved J-encoded phenylalanine. Sequences without an unambiguous match to a single V gene segment were excluded from the earlier analysis of several hundred of the donors. In an earlier analysis of several hundred of the donors, a V segment was called functional when productive rearrangements were above 56.7%, and segregating when the standard deviation between donors exceeded 5%. A statistical classification framework was built for diagnosing cytomegalovirus status from the catalog of TCR beta chain sequences. A later analysis assigned V and J genes by comparing TCR nucleotide sequences with IMGT/GENE-DB human TR gene sequences. Using the TCRdist pipeline, a later analysis assigned CDR3 sequences along with most-parsimonious VDJ recombination scenarios. In a later analysis, every TCR beta chain was defined by the combination of its CDR3 amino acid sequence and its V-gene family, and reads without a unique V-gene family were dropped. In a later analysis, 550 to 650 highly shared, low-generation-probability nucleotide sequences were removed to address suspected cross-contamination and a sequencing artifact. In a later analysis, a clonal expansion index for each public chain was calculated from normalized within-repertoire ranks of inferred template counts. In a later analysis, generation probabilities were computed using a VDJ recombination model fitted to out-of-frame rearrangements, and the results were checked against IGoR. Hypergeometric tests were used in a later analysis to score TCR-TCR, TCR-HLA and TCR-CMV co-occurrence, with a repertoire-size bias correction applied to the TCR pairs. A later analysis estimated false discovery rates by permuting HLA or CMV assignments 20 times. In a later analysis, co-occurring TCRs were grouped using DBSCAN, and TCRdist sequence similarity was added for clustering within HLA-allele-positive subsets. For co-occurrence clustering, repertoires with fewer than 30,000 or more than 120,000 public chains were excluded, along with 4 to 6 repertoires with anomalous nucleotide sharing. TCRdb holds this immuneACCESS table with in-frame rearrangements only. Some clones are missing; in checked studies, unresolved V genes explain under half, and the rest has no known cause. The DNA gave D and trimming, while V, J and clone size come from that table. Counted in this sample were under 130,000 clones; approximately 80% of them appeared once. In total, the top ten clones hold under 1.5% of the sample.

The CDR3 holds 17 amino acids from the cysteine to the phenylalanine. CDR3 DNA is the only sequence kept; it has 51 bases, read in frame from the first base. Germline trimming: 5 bases from V, 4 bases from J; junction bases outside gene matches: 19. As encoded in the germline V gene (reference sequence), CDR1 is GTSNPN while CDR2 is SVGIG. General conclusions and limits of the study: The study listed 150 to 200 TCR beta chains as associated with cytomegalovirus. A later analysis found that HLA-associated TCR beta chains were more clonally expanded and had lower generation probabilities than equally common non-associated chains. A few of the identified cytomegalovirus-associated TCR beta chains were confirmed in vitro to be specific for cytomegalovirus antigens. In an earlier analysis of some 500 of the donors, most TCR beta V segments were observed in productive rearrangements about 87% or about 30% of the time, broadly matching IMGT annotations. Cytomegalovirus status was reported to be diagnosed by the classifier with high specificity and sensitivity in both the original and validation cohorts. Compared with the approximately 710-donor mean, donors in an Asian-associated ancestry cluster had fewer N-insertions in productive TCRs, according to a later genetic analysis. This cohort had only TCR beta chains sequenced, and the lack of alpha or paired-chain data limited which features could be detected. At a false discovery rate of 0.05, a later analysis linked around 17,000 TCR beta sequences to specific HLA alleles. Roughly uniform sequencing depth across donors was assumed in presence/absence analyses, although this assumption may not hold. A later analysis found that most CMV-associated TCR beta chains appeared HLA-restricted, with HLA associations seemingly driven largely by CMV exposure. In a later analysis, the rate of TCR association differed among HLA loci, with DRB1 alleles having the most associated TCRs and HLA-C alleles having the fewest. When HLA alleles, especially DR and DQ, strongly co-occurred, attributing TCR associations to individual alleles was difficult. The authors suggested that the approach could potentially be generalized to other disease states and immunological phenotypes. According to a later analysis, parvovirus B19, influenza, CMV and Epstein-Barr virus appeared linked to several top co-occurrence clusters. Because counts were too low, seventeen rarely observed V segments, including chromosome 9 orphons, were left out of the earlier analysis of approximately 500 of the donors. An association between a missense DCLRE1C variant and V-gene and J-gene trimming of TCR beta chains was found in a later genetic analysis and replicated in an independent cohort. Some IMGT-functional V segments, including TRBV6-2 and TRBV6-3, could not be distinguished by the 87-base-pair reads and were therefore excluded. A cluster of highly shared sequence variants was judged likely to represent a technical artifact of the sequencing pipeline. The only immune exposure information available for the cohort was CMV serostatus. A further reported finding was that TCR beta sequences accurately predicted the HLA-A and HLA-B alleles for most subjects in the first cohort. Correlated functional status among segregating V segments might be attributable to linkage disequilibrium, but an unknown experimental factor could not be ruled out. Because HLA typing was unavailable for some donors at each locus, only the typed subset was used in association tests. While some public TCRs were present in many individuals, most TCR sequences turned up only very rarely across donors.

About this clone: The clone's antigen remains unknown. Per-nucleotide qualities are absent, and no much larger clonotype sits a single base away.

Sequencing used PBMCs. The chain was built from TRBV30 and TRBJ1-2; 7 middle bases align to TRBD1. This TCR came from a man aged 25-40 years in good health and CMV-seronegative. The encoded CDR3 is CAWSNRGTVSLLYGYTF. The DNA sequence is given as TGTGCCTGGTCTAACAGAGGGACAGTGAGTCTACTCTATGGCTACACCTTC.